These T cell receptor beta chains were read from a single sample in a study of cytomegalovirus exposure and HLA in healthy donors. TCRdb keeps only in-frame clones here, not all; method: immunoSEQ multiplex PCR. The sample lists approximately 50,000 clones, 60% to 85% occurring once. Sequenced input: PBMCs. These receptor sequences come from a man aged 30 to 39 in good health and CMV-seropositive. The CDR3 runs from the conserved cysteine through the conserved F or W. A D gene is named only where the DNA matches it firmly. The listing skips clone size in some rows; elsewhere it reads once, few, many or a size class.

>.|TRBJ1-6|TRBV6-1|.|16
TGTGCCAGCAGTGAAGCTTCGTTAGGGGGTGGTTCACCCCTCCACTTT
CASSEASLGGGSPLHF
>TRBD1|TRBJ1-1|TRBV30|.|17
TGTGCCTGGAGTGTACCCCGCCCCGACAGGGGGAAGACTGAAGCTTTCTTT
CAWSVPRPDRGKTEAFF
>.|TRBJ1-4|TRBV29-1|.|16
TGCAGCGTTGTCGGTGGGGCCTCTGCAACTAATGAAAAACTGTTTTTT
CSVVGGASATNEKLFF
>.|TRBJ2-7|TRBV7-8|.|13
TGTGCCAGCTCCCACCCCCAGGGGCGCGAGCAGTACTTC
CASSHPQGREQYF
>TRBD2|TRBJ2-5|TRBV7-6|.|16
TGTGCCAGCAGCACATCTAGCGGGGGGGTACAAGAGACCCAGTACTTC
CASSTSSGGVQETQYF
>.|TRBJ1-2|TRBV27|.|13
TGTGCCAGCAGTAAGACAGCCAACTATGGCTACACCTTC
CASSKTANYGYTF
>TRBD1|TRBJ2-7|TRBV7-7|.|15
TGTGCCAGCAGCCCCGACAGGGGTCTTTCCTACGAGCAGTACTTC
CASSPDRGLSYEQYF
>.|TRBJ2-7|TRBV7-9|.|13
TGTTCCAGCAGCCAACAGGCTTCCTACGAGCAGTACTTC
CSSSQQASYEQYF
>.|TRBJ1-4|TRBV29-1|.|12
TGCAGCGCCAGTGCAACTAATGAAAAACTGTTTTTT
CSASATNEKLFF
>.|TRBJ2-1|TRBV6-6|.|13
TGTGCCAGCAGTTACTCGGAGGTCGATGGGCAGTTCTTC
CASSYSEVDGQFF
>.|TRBJ2-7|TRBV6-1|.|17
TGTGCCAGCAGTGAAGATGCGAGGTCCCCGACGATTTACGAGCAGTACTTC
CASSEDARSPTIYEQYF
>TRBD1|TRBJ2-7|TRBV6-1|.|15
TGTGCCAGCAGTAGGGACAGGGCTCGCCTCGACGAGCAGTACTTC
CASSRDRARLDEQYF
>.|TRBJ1-2|TRBV6-6|.|13
TGTGCCAGCAGCTCCCCTTCCGGCTATGGCTACACCTTC
CASSSPSGYGYTF
>TRBD1|TRBJ1-4|TRBV6-1|once|15
TGTGCCAGCAGTGAAAGGACAGGGGGCGGTGAAAAACTGTTTTTT
CASSERTGGGEKLFF
>TRBD1|TRBJ1-1|TRBV5-1|.|15
TGCGCCAGCAGCCCCCCTAGACAGGGGGGGACTGAAGCTTTCTTT
CASSPPRQGGTEAFF
>TRBD2|TRBJ2-3|TRBV5-1|.|15
TGCGCCAGCAGCTTGGGTCGGGGGGGGTCAGATACGCAGTATTTT
CASSLGRGGSDTQYF
>.|TRBJ1-5|TRBV28|.|14
TGTGCCAGCAGGCCGAGCCTGGTCGCTCAGCCCCAGCATTTT
CASRPSLVAQPQHF
>TRBD2|TRBJ2-7|TRBV19|.|15
TGTGCCAGTAGTGAGGGACTAGCGGACTACTACGAGCAGTACTTC
CASSEGLADYYEQYF
>.|TRBJ2-1|TRBV6-5|.|13
TGTGCCAGTAAACTAGGGAGTCGGAATGAGCAGTTCTTC
CASKLGSRNEQFF
>.|TRBJ2-5|TRBV2|.|11
TGTGCCAGCAGCAGTGAGGTGTCTTCGTACTTC
CASSSEVSSYF
>TRBD1|TRBJ1-3|TRBV6-6|.|15
TGTGCCAGCACGGACAGGTGGTACTCTGGAAACACCATATATTTT
CASTDRWYSGNTIYF
>TRBD1|TRBJ2-7|TRBV6-4|.|14
TGTGCCAGCAGTGCATGGACAGGCTCCTACGAGCAGTACTTC
CASSAWTGSYEQYF
>.|TRBJ2-2|TRBV7-3|.|14
TGTGCCAGCAGCCAAACCCAGGACATGAGGGAGCTGTTTTTT
CASSQTQDMRELFF
>.|TRBJ1-1|TRBV6-1|.|14
TGTGCCAGCAGTGAGGTGATGGGGGGCACTGAAGCTTTCTTT
CASSEVMGGTEAFF
>.|TRBJ1-4|TRBV9|.|14
TGTGCCAGCAGCGTAGATACCGAGGGTGAAAAACTGTTTTTT
CASSVDTEGEKLFF
>.|TRBJ2-3|TRBV5-5|.|12
TGTGCCAGCAGCTTGAACAGAAATACGCAGTATTTT
CASSLNRNTQYF
>TRBD2|TRBJ2-1|TRBV9|.|15
TGTGCCAGCAGCGAGAGCGGGGGCTCCTACAATGAGCAGTTCTTC
CASSESGGSYNEQFF
>.|TRBJ2-1|TRBV28|.|13
TGTGCCAGCAGGTCACCCGCCCGGGGGGAGCAGTTCTTC
CASRSPARGEQFF
>.|TRBJ2-7|TRBV29-1|.|13
TGCAGCGTTGATCGCGACGGGAGCTACGAGCAGTACTTC
CSVDRDGSYEQYF
>.|TRBJ2-7|TRBV11-1|.|14
TGTGCCAGCAGCTTAGAAGGCGGGGACTACGAGCAGTACTTC
CASSLEGGDYEQYF
>TRBD1|TRBJ2-7|TRBV6-1|.|15
TGTGCCAGCAGTGAAGCGGAGGGACAGGGGTACGAGCAGTACTTC
CASSEAEGQGYEQYF